A selection of T cell receptor beta chains follows, all from one sample in a study of Ad26.COV2.S vaccination and SARS-CoV-2 variants. The method was immunoSEQ multiplex PCR; TCRdb's version includes in-frame clones alone and lacks a portion of them. Here the sample spans about 350,000 clones, about 87% being singletons. Sequencing was performed on peripheral blood, taken in a trial of Ad26.COV2.S vaccine versus placebo. The source of these receptors is a person aged 18-65 years who received the Ad26.COV2.S COVID-19 vaccine or a placebo. Both conserved end residues are part of each CDR3. A D gene is named only where the DNA matches it firmly. The listing skips clone size in some rows; elsewhere it reads once, few, many or a size class.

clone size: .
D gene: .
V gene: TRBV4-1
J gene: TRBJ1-2
CDR3 protein: CASSPPTVPYGYTF
CDR3 DNA: TGCGCCAGCAGCCCGCCGACAGTCCCCTATGGCTACACCTTC

clone size: .
D gene: .
V gene: TRBV6-2/TRBV6-3
J gene: TRBJ2-3
CDR3 protein: CASSLRPTVTDTQYF
CDR3 DNA: TGTGCCAGCAGTCTACGGCCGACAGTGACAGATACGCAGTATTTT

clone size: .
D gene: .
V gene: TRBV14
J gene: TRBJ1-1
CDR3 protein: CASSQQQGRTEAFF
CDR3 DNA: TGTGCCAGCAGCCAGCAACAGGGAAGGACTGAAGCTTTCTTT

clone size: .
D gene: .
V gene: TRBV7-9
J gene: TRBJ1-3
CDR3 protein: CASSLVGGPGNTIYF
CDR3 DNA: TGTGCCAGCAGCTTAGTAGGAGGGCCTGGAAACACCATATATTTT

clone size: .
D gene: TRBD2
V gene: TRBV25-1
J gene: TRBJ2-3
CDR3 protein: CASSASSGADTQYF
CDR3 DNA: TGTGCCAGCAGTGCCTCTAGCGGGGCAGATACGCAGTATTTT

clone size: .
D gene: TRBD2
V gene: TRBV19
J gene: TRBJ2-1
CDR3 protein: CASSTLAGEQFF
CDR3 DNA: TGTGCCAGTAGTACTTTAGCGGGAGAGCAGTTCTTC

clone size: .
D gene: .
V gene: TRBV15
J gene: TRBJ2-5
CDR3 protein: CATSRGQQETQYF
CDR3 DNA: TGTGCCACCAGCAGAGGACAGCAAGAGACCCAGTACTTC

clone size: .
D gene: .
V gene: TRBV6-2/TRBV6-3
J gene: TRBJ2-7
CDR3 protein: CASSYSISEGEQYF
CDR3 DNA: TGTGCCAGCAGTTACTCGATCTCTGAGGGCGAGCAGTACTTC

clone size: .
D gene: .
V gene: TRBV6-5
J gene: TRBJ1-4
CDR3 protein: CASRGGINEKLFF
CDR3 DNA: TGTGCCAGCAGGGGCGGAATTAATGAAAAACTGTTTTTT

clone size: .
D gene: .
V gene: TRBV4-3
J gene: TRBJ1-1
CDR3 protein: CASSQDLVGRAFF
CDR3 DNA: TGCGCCAGCAGCCAAGATTTGGTTGGACGAGCTTTCTTT

clone size: .
D gene: .
V gene: TRBV6-5
J gene: TRBJ1-6
CDR3 protein: CAARGTSNNSPLHF
CDR3 DNA: TGTGCCGCCCGCGGGACATCCAATAATTCACCCCTCCACTTT

clone size: once
D gene: .
V gene: TRBV15
J gene: TRBJ1-5
CDR3 protein: CATSGTNQPQHF
CDR3 DNA: TGTGCCACCAGCGGGACCAATCAGCCCCAGCATTTT

clone size: .
D gene: TRBD2
V gene: TRBV7-2
J gene: TRBJ2-1
CDR3 protein: CASSLGLAGGTQFF
CDR3 DNA: TGTGCCAGCAGCTTAGGGCTAGCGGGGGGGACGCAGTTCTTC

clone size: .
D gene: .
V gene: TRBV7-9
J gene: TRBJ1-2
CDR3 protein: CASSLEFRPFNYGYTF
CDR3 DNA: TGTGCCAGCAGCTTAGAATTCAGACCCTTTAACTATGGCTACACCTTC

clone size: few
D gene: .
V gene: TRBV12-3/TRBV12-4
J gene: TRBJ2-7
CDR3 protein: CASSPAYEQYF
CDR3 DNA: TGTGCCAGCAGTCCCGCCTACGAGCAGTACTTC

clone size: once
D gene: TRBD2
V gene: TRBV4-2
J gene: TRBJ2-3
CDR3 protein: CASSQEGAGSTDTQYF
CDR3 DNA: TGTGCCAGCAGCCAAGAAGGAGCGGGGAGCACAGATACGCAGTATTTT

clone size: .
D gene: TRBD1
V gene: TRBV27
J gene: TRBJ2-7
CDR3 protein: CASSSNGQGYEQYF
CDR3 DNA: TGTGCCAGCAGTTCTAATGGACAGGGATACGAGCAGTACTTC

clone size: .
D gene: .
V gene: TRBV7-8
J gene: TRBJ1-5
CDR3 protein: CASSSGRKRGPQHF
CDR3 DNA: TGTGCCAGCAGCTCGGGACGGAAAAGGGGCCCCCAGCATTTT

clone size: once
D gene: TRBD1
V gene: TRBV6-4
J gene: TRBJ1-5
CDR3 protein: CASSEEGGADQPQHF
CDR3 DNA: TGTGCCAGCAGTGAGGAAGGGGGCGCCGATCAGCCCCAGCATTTT

clone size: .
D gene: .
V gene: TRBV13
J gene: TRBJ1-6
CDR3 protein: CASRPLTGLDSPLHF
CDR3 DNA: TGTGCCAGCAGACCCCTAACAGGGTTAGATTCACCCCTCCACTTT